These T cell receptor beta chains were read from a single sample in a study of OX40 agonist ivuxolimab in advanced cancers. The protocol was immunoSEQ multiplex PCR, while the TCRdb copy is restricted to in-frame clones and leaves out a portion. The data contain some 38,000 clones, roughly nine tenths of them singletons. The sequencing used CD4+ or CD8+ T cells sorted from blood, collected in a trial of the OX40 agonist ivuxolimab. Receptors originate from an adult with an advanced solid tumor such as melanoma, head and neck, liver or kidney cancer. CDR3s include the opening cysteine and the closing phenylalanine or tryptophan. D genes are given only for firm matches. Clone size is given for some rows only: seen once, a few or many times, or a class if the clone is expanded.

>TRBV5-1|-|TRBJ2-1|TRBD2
CASSLGISGSNEQFF
TGCGCCAGCAGCTTGGGTATTAGCGGGAGCAATGAGCAGTTCTTC
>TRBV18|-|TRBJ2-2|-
CASSPDTGELFF
TGTGCCAGCTCACCGGACACCGGGGAGCTGTTTTTT
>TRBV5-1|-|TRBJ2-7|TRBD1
CASSSGQGVDEQYF
TGCGCCAGCAGCTCGGGACAGGGCGTCGACGAGCAGTACTTC
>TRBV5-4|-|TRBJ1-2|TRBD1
CASSTGQGYYGYTF
TGTGCCAGCAGCACGGGACAGGGGTACTATGGCTACACCTTC
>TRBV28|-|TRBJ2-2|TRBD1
CASSFRDRYTGELFF
TGTGCCAGCAGTTTTAGGGACAGATACACCGGGGAGCTGTTTTTT
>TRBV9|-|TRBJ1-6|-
CASSAALNSPLHF
TGTGCCAGCAGCGCTGCCCTAAATTCACCCCTCCACTTT
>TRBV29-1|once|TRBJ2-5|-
CSAVGGTQETQYF
TGCAGCGCTGTGGGGGGTACCCAAGAGACCCAGTACTTC
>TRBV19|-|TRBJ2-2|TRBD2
CASSIPPGTIRTSGNTGELFF
TGTGCCAGTAGCATACCCCCCGGGACAATTCGGACTAGCGGTAACACCGGGGAGCTGTTTTTT
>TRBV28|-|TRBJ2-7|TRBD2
CASSLSSGLSYEQYF
TGTGCCAGCAGTTTATCTAGCGGGCTATCCTACGAGCAGTACTTC
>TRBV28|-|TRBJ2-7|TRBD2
CASSLSASGRLEQYF
TGTGCCAGCAGTTTGAGTGCCAGCGGGAGGCTCGAGCAGTACTTC
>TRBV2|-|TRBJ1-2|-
CASSPQGVGYGYTF
TGTGCCAGCAGTCCACAGGGTGTCGGCTATGGCTACACCTTC
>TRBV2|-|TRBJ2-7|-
CAGGTQVGYEQYF
TGTGCCGGTGGGACACAGGTGGGGTACGAGCAGTACTTC
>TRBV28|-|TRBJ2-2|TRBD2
CASTGLAETGELFF
TGTGCCAGCACCGGACTAGCGGAAACCGGGGAGCTGTTTTTT
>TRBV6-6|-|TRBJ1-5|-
CASRHREGHQPQHF
TGTGCCAGCAGGCATAGGGAGGGTCATCAGCCCCAGCATTTT
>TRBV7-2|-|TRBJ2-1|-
CASSLDVGLAGDPYNEQFF
TGTGCCAGCAGCTTAGATGTGGGGCTAGCAGGGGATCCTTACAATGAGCAGTTCTTC
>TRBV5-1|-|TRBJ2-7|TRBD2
CASSLRISGGYEQYF
TGCGCCAGCAGCTTGAGGATCTCGGGAGGTTACGAGCAGTACTTC
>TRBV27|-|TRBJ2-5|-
CASNTFGGSETQYF
TGTGCCAGCAATACCTTTGGGGGTTCGGAGACCCAGTACTTC
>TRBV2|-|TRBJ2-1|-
CASSETPSYNEQFF
TGTGCCAGCAGTGAAACCCCTTCCTACAATGAGCAGTTCTTC
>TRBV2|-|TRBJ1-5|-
CASSTVKGPQHF
TGTGCCAGCAGTACCGTCAAAGGGCCCCAGCATTTT
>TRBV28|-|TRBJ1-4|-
CASSPAIPNEKLFF
TGTGCCAGCAGCCCGGCTATTCCGAATGAAAAACTGTTTTTT
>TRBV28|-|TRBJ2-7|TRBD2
CASTRRTSGPRGYEQYF
TGTGCCAGCACGCGGAGGACTAGCGGTCCCCGGGGATACGAGCAGTACTTC
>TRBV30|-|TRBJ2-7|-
CAWSAGTYEQYF
TGTGCCTGGAGTGCCGGGACATACGAGCAGTACTTC
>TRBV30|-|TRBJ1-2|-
CAWSFTVYGYTF
TGTGCCTGGTCCTTCACTGTCTATGGCTACACCTTC